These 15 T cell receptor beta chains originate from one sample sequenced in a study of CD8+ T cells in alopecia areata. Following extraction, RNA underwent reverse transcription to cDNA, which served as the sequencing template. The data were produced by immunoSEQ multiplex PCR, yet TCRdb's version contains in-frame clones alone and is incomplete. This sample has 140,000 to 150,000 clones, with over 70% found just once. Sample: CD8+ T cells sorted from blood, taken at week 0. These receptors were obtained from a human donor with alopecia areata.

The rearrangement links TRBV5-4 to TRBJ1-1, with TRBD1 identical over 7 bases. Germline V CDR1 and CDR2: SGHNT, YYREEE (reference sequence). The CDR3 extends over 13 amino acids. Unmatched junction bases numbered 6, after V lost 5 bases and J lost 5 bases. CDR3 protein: CASSSATGTEAFF. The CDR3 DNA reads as TGTGCCAGCAGTTCCGCGACAGGGACTGAAGCTTTCTTT.

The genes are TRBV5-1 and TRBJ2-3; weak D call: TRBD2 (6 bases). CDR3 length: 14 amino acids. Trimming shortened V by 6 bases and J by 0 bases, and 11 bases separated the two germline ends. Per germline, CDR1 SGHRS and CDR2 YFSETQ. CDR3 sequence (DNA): TGCGCCAGCACCTGGGGGGATAGCACAGATACGCAGTATTTT. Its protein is CASTWGDSTDTQYF.

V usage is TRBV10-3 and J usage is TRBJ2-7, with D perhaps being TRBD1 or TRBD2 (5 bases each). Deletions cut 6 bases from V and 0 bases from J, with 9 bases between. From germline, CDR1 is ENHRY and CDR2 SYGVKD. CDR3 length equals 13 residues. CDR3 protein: CAIRDGASYEQYF. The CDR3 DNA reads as TGTGCCATCAGGGACGGGGCCTCCTACGAGCAGTACTTC.

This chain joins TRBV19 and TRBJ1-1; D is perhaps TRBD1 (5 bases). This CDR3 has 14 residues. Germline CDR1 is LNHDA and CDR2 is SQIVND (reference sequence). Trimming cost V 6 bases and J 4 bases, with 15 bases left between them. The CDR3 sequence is CASSWDPPGTEAFF. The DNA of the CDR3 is TGTGCCAGTAGCTGGGACCCGCCTGGCACTGAAGCTTTCTTT.

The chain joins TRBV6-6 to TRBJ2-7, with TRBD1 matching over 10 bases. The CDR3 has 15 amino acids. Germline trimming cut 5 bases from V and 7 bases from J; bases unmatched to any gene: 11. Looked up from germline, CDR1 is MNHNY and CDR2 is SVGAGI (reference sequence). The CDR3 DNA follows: TGTGCCAGCAGTCGAACCGGGACAGGGGACGGGGAGCAGTACTTC. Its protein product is CASSRTGTGDGEQYF.

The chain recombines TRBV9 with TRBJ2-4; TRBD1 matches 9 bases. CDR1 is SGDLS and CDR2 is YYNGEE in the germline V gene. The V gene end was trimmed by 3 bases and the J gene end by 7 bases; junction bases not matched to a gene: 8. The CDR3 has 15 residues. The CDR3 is CASSGAGTGFNIQYF. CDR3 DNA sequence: TGTGCCAGCAGCGGAGCCGGGACAGGGTTTAACATTCAGTACTTC.

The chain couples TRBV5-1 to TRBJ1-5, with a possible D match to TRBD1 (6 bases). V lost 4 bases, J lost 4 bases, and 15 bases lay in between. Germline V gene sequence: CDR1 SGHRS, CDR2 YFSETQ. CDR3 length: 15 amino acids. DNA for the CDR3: TGCGCCAGCAGCCCCATGGACAGCCGAAATCAGCCCCAGCATTTT. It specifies CASSPMDSRNQPQHF.

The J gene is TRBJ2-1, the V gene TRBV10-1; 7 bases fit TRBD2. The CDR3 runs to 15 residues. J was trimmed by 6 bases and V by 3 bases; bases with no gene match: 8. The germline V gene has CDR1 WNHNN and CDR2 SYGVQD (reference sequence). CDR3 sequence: CASSEDGRSPNEQFF. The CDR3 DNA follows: TGCGCCAGCAGTGAAGACGGGAGGTCTCCCAATGAGCAGTTCTTC.

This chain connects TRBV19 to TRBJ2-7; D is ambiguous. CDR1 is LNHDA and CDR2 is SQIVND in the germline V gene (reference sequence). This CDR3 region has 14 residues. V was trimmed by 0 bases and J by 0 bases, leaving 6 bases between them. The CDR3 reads CASSIDSSSYEQYF. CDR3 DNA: TGTGCCAGTAGTATAGATTCCAGCTCCTACGAGCAGTACTTC.

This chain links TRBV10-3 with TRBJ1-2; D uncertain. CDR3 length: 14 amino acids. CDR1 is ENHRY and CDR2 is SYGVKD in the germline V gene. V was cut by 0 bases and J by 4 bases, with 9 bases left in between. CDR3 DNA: TGTGCCATCAGTGAGTCGAGGCCTCTCTATGGCTACACCTTC. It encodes CAISESRPLYGYTF.

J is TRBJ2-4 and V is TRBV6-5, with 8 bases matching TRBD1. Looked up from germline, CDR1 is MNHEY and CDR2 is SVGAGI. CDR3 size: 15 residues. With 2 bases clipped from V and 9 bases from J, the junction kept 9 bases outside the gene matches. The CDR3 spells CASSYGTGELVIQYF. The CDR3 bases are TGTGCCAGCAGTTACGGGACAGGCGAATTGGTCATTCAGTACTTC.

The CDR3 DNA reads as TGTGCCACGCCGAACTTTCTGGGACGGACCGTCTACGAGCAGTACTTC. This codes for CATPNFLGRTVYEQYF. The rearrangement links TRBV18 to TRBJ2-7; D possibly uses TRBD1 or TRBD2 (5 bases each). Germline V lookup: CDR1 KGHSH, CDR2 LQKENI. There are 16 residues in the CDR3. V lost 10 bases and J 3 bases, leaving 25 bases between the germline ends.

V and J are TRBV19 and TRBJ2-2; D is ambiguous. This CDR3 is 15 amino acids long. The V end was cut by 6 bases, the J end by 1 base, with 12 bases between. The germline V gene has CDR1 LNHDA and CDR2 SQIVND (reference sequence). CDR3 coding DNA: TGTGCCAGTAGATCGGAACAACGGAACACCGGGGAGCTGTTTTTT. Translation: CASRSEQRNTGELFF.

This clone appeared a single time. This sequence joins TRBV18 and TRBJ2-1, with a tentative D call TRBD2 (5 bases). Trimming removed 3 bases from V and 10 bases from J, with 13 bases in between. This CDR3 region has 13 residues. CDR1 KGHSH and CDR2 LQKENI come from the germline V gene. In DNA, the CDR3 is TGTGCCAGCTCACCCCATGCTGGGGAGGAGCAGTTCTTC. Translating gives CASSPHAGEEQFF.

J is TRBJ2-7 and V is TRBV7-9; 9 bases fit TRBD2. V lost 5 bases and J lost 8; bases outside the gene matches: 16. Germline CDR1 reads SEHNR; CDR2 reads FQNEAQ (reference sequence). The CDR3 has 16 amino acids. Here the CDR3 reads CASSLREAGGPKQQYF. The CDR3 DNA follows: TGTGCCAGCAGCCTTCGAGAGGCGGGAGGGCCCAAACAGCAGTACTTC.